These 27 T cell receptor beta chains came from one sample sequenced in a study of blood T cell repertoires in COVID-19. Data came from immunoSEQ multiplex PCR; TCRdb stores just in-frame clones and leaves some out. The sample has under 300,000 clones, roughly 85% seen once; the top ten hold 3.5% to 5.5%. The sequencing input was peripheral blood. The receptors were sampled from a man in his 60s who had recovered from COVID-19.

The chain combines TRBV28 with TRBJ1-2; D possibly corresponds to TRBD1 (5 bases). Trimming removed 1 base from V and 4 bases from J, with 13 bases in between. The CDR3 sequence is 15 residues long. Germline V gene lookup returns CDR1 MDHEN and CDR2 SYDVKM. The CDR3 DNA reads as TGTGCCAGCAGTTTATCGGGGTCGGGGGGCTATGGCTACACCTTC. It encodes CASSLSGSGGYGYTF.

The V call is TRBV18, the J call TRBJ1-5, with D possibly matching TRBD1 (5 bases). This CDR3 is built from 15 residues. Germline V lookup: CDR1 KGHSH, CDR2 LQKENI. The V end lost 2 bases, the J end lost 6 bases, and 14 bases lay between the germline ends. CDR3 residues: CASSPRQGGIQPQHF. The CDR3 DNA follows: TGTGCCAGCTCACCAAGGCAGGGTGGGATTCAGCCCCAGCATTTT.

The rearrangement links TRBV5-4 to TRBJ2-5, with a possible D match to TRBD2 (6 bases). CDR1 SGHNT and CDR2 YYREEE come from the germline V gene (reference sequence). The CDR3 extends over 16 amino acids. Between the trimmed V and J ends, which lost 0 bases and 2 bases, there was a span of 14 bases. CDR3: CASSLGGRGVQETQYF. The CDR3 DNA is TGTGCCAGCAGCTTGGGCGGGCGGGGAGTTCAAGAGACCCAGTACTTC.

On this clone itself: Other DNA sequences from this sample encode an identical CDR3 as well. This chain uses TRBV19 with TRBJ2-1; 7 bases agree with TRBD1. The germline gives CDR1 LNHDA, CDR2 SQIVND (reference sequence). CDR3 length equals 15 residues. Trimming took 6 bases from V and 0 from J; bases not matched to a gene: 5. Here the CDR3 DNA reads TGTGCCAGTAGGACGGACAGGAGCTCCTACAATGAGCAGTTCTTC. It encodes CASRTDRSSYNEQFF.

The rearrangement uses TRBV7-2 and TRBJ2-5; D is perhaps TRBD1 (5 bases). This CDR3 has 15 residues. With 1 base removed from V and 4 bases from J, the gap between germline ends came to 13 bases. Germline V lookup: CDR1 SGHTA, CDR2 FQGNSA. CDR3 in DNA: TGTGCCAGCAGCTTAGTTGGGGCAGGGCGAGAGACCCAGTACTTC. Protein: CASSLVGAGRETQYF. The full variable domain, in which reference TRBV7-2 and TRBJ2-5 provide the parts outside the CDR3, is GAGVSQSPSNKVTEKGKDVELRCDPISGHTALYWYRQSLGQGLEFLIYFQGNSAPDKSGLPSDRFSAERTGGSVSTLTIQRTQQEDSAVYLCASSLVGAGRETQYFGPGTRLLVL.

The V gene is TRBV11-2, the J gene TRBJ2-5, with TRBD1 matching over 7 bases. After removal of 5 bases from V and 2 bases from J, the junction contained 5 bases not matched to a gene. Germline V gene data show CDR1 as SGHAT and CDR2 as FQNNGV. The CDR3 has 14 residues. The CDR3 here is CASSTDRDQETQYF. The CDR3 DNA reads TGTGCCAGCAGCACCGACAGGGATCAAGAGACCCAGTACTTC.

The CDR3 protein is CASSFSGGPGNEQFF. Here the CDR3 DNA reads TGTGCCAGCAGCTTTTCCGGGGGGCCCGGGAATGAGCAGTTCTTC. The V and J genes are TRBV7-9 and TRBJ2-1; D might be TRBD2 (7 bases). V lost 3 bases and J 7 bases, leaving 16 bases between the germline ends. Germline V gene data show CDR1 as SEHNR and CDR2 as FQNEAQ (reference sequence). This CDR3 has 15 amino acids. The full variable domain, completed using reference TRBV7-9 and TRBJ2-1, is DTGVSQNPRHKITKRGQNVTFRCDPISEHNRLYWYRQTLGQGPEFLTYFQNEAQLEKSRLLSDRFSAERPKGSFSTLEIQRTEQGDSAMYLCASSFSGGPGNEQFFGPGTRLTVL.

The chain carries TRBV2 and TRBJ1-1, with D possibly matching TRBD1 (5 bases). The V end lost 8 bases, the J end lost 6 bases, and 13 bases lay between the germline ends. Germline loops: CDR1 SNHLY, CDR2 FYNNEI. The CDR3 totals 12 residues. The CDR3 reads CASGQGRAEAFF. The CDR3 DNA sequence: TGTGCCAGCGGGCAGGGTAGGGCTGAAGCTTTCTTT.

The chain recombines TRBV18 with TRBJ2-1, with 7 bases that match TRBD1. The V gene end was trimmed by 3 bases and the J gene end by 7 bases; junction bases not matched to a gene: 12. Germline assignment: CDR1 KGHSH and CDR2 LQKENI. CDR3 size: 16 residues. The CDR3 loop is CASSPYTGDIRNEQFF. The DNA for the CDR3 is TGTGCCAGCTCACCGTACACAGGGGATATTAGGAATGAGCAGTTCTTC. The full variable domain, rest sourced from reference TRBV18 and TRBJ2-1, is NAGVMQNPRHLVRRRGQEARLRCSPMKGHSHVYWYRQLPEEGLKFMVYLQKENIIDESGMPKERFSAEFPKEGPSILRIQQVVRGDSAAYFCASSPYTGDIRNEQFFGPGTRLTVL.

The chain carries TRBV14 and TRBJ1-1; D remains unclear. Germline V lookup: CDR1 SGHDN, CDR2 FVKESK. There are 16 residues in the CDR3. The V gene lost 0 bases and the J gene lost 4 bases, with 15 bases spanning the gap. The chain's CDR3 is CASSQDRGTALTEAFF. The CDR3 region has the DNA TGTGCCAGCAGCCAAGATCGGGGAACAGCACTCACTGAAGCTTTCTTT.

This chain joins TRBV11-3 and TRBJ2-2; perhaps TRBD1 as D (5 bases). Germline CDR1 and CDR2: SGHNT and YENEEA. Trimming pared 5 bases from V and 5 bases from J, leaving 6 bases between. The CDR3 length is 12 residues. The CDR3 here is CASSRGTGELFF. The CDR3 DNA is TGTGCCAGCAGCAGGGGTACCGGGGAGCTGTTTTTT.

The chain uses TRBV5-1 and TRBJ2-7; 7 nucleotides agree with TRBD2. Germline assignment: CDR1 SGHRS and CDR2 YFSETQ. The CDR3 runs 15 residues. V shed 2 bases, J shed 1 base, and the junction held 6 bases outside the gene matches. The CDR3 bases are TGCGCCAGCAGCTTCGGGGGGACCCCATCCTACGAGCAGTACTTC. Protein product: CASSFGGTPSYEQYF.

The rearrangement links TRBV3-1 (or the pseudogene TRBV3-2) to TRBJ2-2; possibly TRBD2 for D (6 bases). Trimming removed 2 bases at V and 4 bases at J, with 14 bases between. Per the germline V gene, CDR1 is LGHDT and CDR2 is YNNKEL (reference sequence). This CDR3 has 16 residues. The CDR3 nucleotides are TGTGCCAGCAGCCAACTCGGGTCGGGAGCCACCGGGGAGCTGTTTTTT. The encoded protein is CASSQLGSGATGELFF.

This chain connects TRBV6-2 or TRBV6-3 to TRBJ2-5; 7 bases line up with TRBD2. The CDR3 runs 14 residues. Germline-derived CDR1 and CDR2 are MNHEY and SVGEGT. J gave up 2 bases and V 6 bases, and 6 bases lay outside the gene matches. The CDR3 region is CASSEAGPQETQYF. The CDR3 DNA follows: TGTGCCAGCAGCGAAGCGGGGCCACAAGAGACCCAGTACTTC.

The rearrangement links TRBV28 to TRBJ2-2; possible D gene TRBD2, 6 bases. Trimming removed 7 bases from V and 1 base from J, with 10 bases in between. The CDR3 has 14 amino acids. The germline V gene has CDR1 MDHEN and CDR2 SYDVKM. The CDR3 reads CASTSGENTGELFF. DNA of the CDR3: TGTGCCAGCACCTCGGGGGAGAACACCGGGGAGCTGTTTTTT.

Only one count was recorded for this clone. The chain recombines TRBV5-6 with TRBJ1-1, with 7 positions matching TRBD1. Trimming took 1 base from V and 1 from J; bases not matched to a gene: 4. Germline V gene data show CDR1 as SGHDT and CDR2 as YYEEEE. The CDR3 is 15 amino acids. CDR3 DNA: TGTGCCAGCAGCTTGTGGGGACAGTCGAACACTGAAGCTTTCTTT. It codes for CASSLWGQSNTEAFF.

There are a few counts of this clone. The J gene is TRBJ2-7, the V gene TRBV5-1; the match to TRBD2 covers 8 bases. V shed 4 bases, J shed 2 bases, and the junction held 2 bases outside the gene matches. Germline assignment: CDR1 SGHRS and CDR2 YFSETQ. The CDR3 is 13 amino acids. The CDR3 sequence is CASSLSGTYEQYF. In DNA form, the CDR3 reads TGCGCCAGCAGCCTTAGCGGGACCTACGAGCAGTACTTC.

The chain couples TRBV19 to TRBJ2-6, with D hard to call. The germline V and J ends were trimmed by 2 bases and 0 bases, with 8 bases remaining between them. This CDR3 region has 16 residues. Looked up from germline, CDR1 is LNHDA and CDR2 is SQIVND (reference sequence). For the CDR3, the DNA is TGTGCCAGTAGTATAATCGCCGGCTCTGGGGCCAACGTCCTGACTTTC. Encoded protein: CASSIIAGSGANVLTF. Full variable domain (rest looked up from reference TRBV19 and TRBJ2-6): DGGITQSPKYLFRKEGQNVTLSCEQNLNHDAMYWYRQDPGQGLRLIYYSQIVNDFQKGDIAEGYSVSREKKESFPLTVTSAQKNPTAFYLCASSIIAGSGANVLTFGAGSRLTVL.

The chain joins TRBV4-1 to TRBJ1-2; tentative D call: TRBD1 (5 bases). This CDR3 contains 15 residues. Germline V gene sequence: CDR1 MGHRA, CDR2 YSYEKL. The V end was cut by 0 bases, the J end by 4 bases, with 12 bases between. The CDR3 DNA follows: TGCGCCAGCAGCCAAGATGGGCAGGGCCTCTATGGCTACACCTTC. Amino acid sequence: CASSQDGQGLYGYTF.

For the CDR3, the DNA is TGCGCCAGCAGCTTGTTTTTTGAGAAAACGTCGGGTGGCTACACCTTC. Encoded protein: CASSLFFEKTSGGYTF. The chain carries TRBV5-1 and TRBJ1-2; D call uncertain. The CDR3 contains 16 residues. The germline V gene has CDR1 SGHRS and CDR2 YFSETQ. V gave up 1 base and J gave up 7 bases, with 20 bases separating them.

This chain uses TRBV15 with TRBJ2-2, with D maybe TRBD1 (8 bases). The germline V gene has CDR1 LNHNV and CDR2 YYDKDF (reference sequence). V was cut by 6 bases and J by 5 bases, with 16 bases left in between. The CDR3 is 15 residues long. CDR3 sequence: CATRAGQGATGELFF. The CDR3, as DNA: TGTGCCACCAGAGCGGGGCAGGGGGCGACCGGGGAGCTGTTTTTT. The full variable domain, with the rest looked up from reference TRBV15 and TRBJ2-2, is DAMVIQNPRYQVTQFGKPVTLSCSQTLNHNVMYWYQQKSSQAPKLLFHYYDKDFNNEADTPDNFQSRRPNTSFCFLDIRSPGLGDTAMYLCATRAGQGATGELFFGEGSRLTVL.

The V gene is TRBV6-6, the J gene TRBJ1-1; 7 bases align to TRBD1. This CDR3 has 13 amino acids. V shed 5 bases, J shed 8 bases, and the junction held 8 bases outside the gene matches. CDR1 MNHNY and CDR2 SVGAGI come from the germline V gene (reference sequence). The CDR3 loop is CASSQPGTAEAFF. The CDR3, as DNA: TGTGCCAGCAGTCAACCTGGGACAGCAGAAGCTTTCTTT.

This chain uses TRBV6-5 with TRBJ1-2; possibly TRBD1 for D (5 bases). The CDR3 spans 15 residues. The V end was cut by 0 bases, the J end by 4 bases, with 12 bases between. Germline values: CDR1 MNHEY, CDR2 SVGAGI. The CDR3 reads CASSYSYQGGYGYTF. DNA for the CDR3: TGTGCCAGCAGTTACTCGTATCAGGGAGGCTATGGCTACACCTTC.

This clone showed up just a few times. The rearrangement joins TRBV7-8 to TRBJ2-2, with unresolved D. The CDR3 is 16 residues long. Germline lookup yields CDR1 SGHVS and CDR2 FQNEAQ. V gave up 2 bases and J gave up 4 bases, with 14 bases separating them. CDR3 region: CASSLFGWSGTGELFF. The DNA for the CDR3 is TGTGCCAGCAGCTTATTTGGGTGGAGTGGCACCGGGGAGCTGTTTTTT. The full variable domain, completed using reference TRBV7-8 and TRBJ2-2, is GAGVSQSPRYKVAKRGQDVALRCDPISGHVSLFWYQQALGQGPEFLTYFQNEAQLDKSGLPSDRFFAERPEGSVSTLKIQRTQQEDSAVYLCASSLFGWSGTGELFFGEGSRLTVL.

The chain employs TRBV7-6 and TRBJ2-7, with TRBD1 as a possible D gene (6 bases). The V end lost 1 base, the J end lost 7 bases, and 14 bases lay between the germline ends. Germline-derived CDR1 and CDR2 are SGHVS and FNYEAQ. The CDR3 runs to 14 residues. The CDR3 sequence is CASSLGAGVGEQYF. CDR3 bases: TGTGCCAGCAGCTTAGGAGCAGGGGTGGGGGAGCAGTACTTC.

The genes are TRBV6-5 and TRBJ1-6; 9 bases map to TRBD1. There are 15 residues in the CDR3. Germline lookup yields CDR1 MNHEY and CDR2 SVGAGI. V lost 0 bases to trimming and J lost 9 bases; unmatched junction nucleotides: 3. CDR3 sequence reads: CASSYSGTGTSPLHF. For the CDR3, the DNA is TGTGCCAGCAGTTACTCTGGGACAGGGACTTCACCCCTCCACTTT.

The V gene is TRBV18, the J gene TRBJ2-5; 7 bases line up with TRBD1. The trim removed 0 bases at V and 5 bases at J, leaving 6 bases unmatched. Germline CDR1 and CDR2: KGHSH and LQKENI. This CDR3 has 15 residues. The chain's CDR3 is CASSPPIGGRETQYF. The CDR3 nucleotides read TGTGCCAGCTCACCACCGATAGGGGGCCGGGAGACCCAGTACTTC.